A selection of T cell receptor beta chains follows, all from one sample in a study of immune evolution from preneoplasia to lung adenocarcinoma. Only in-frame clones appear in the TCRdb table, and some are missing; sequencing was by immunoSEQ multiplex PCR. The data contain some 5,500 clones, around 79% of them singletons. The material sequenced was FFPE lung adenocarcinoma in situ tissue. The receptor source for this set is a person aged 55 to 79 with lung adenocarcinoma. CDR3s include the opening cysteine and the closing phenylalanine or tryptophan. D genes are given only for firm matches. Size values are once, few and many counts, or a class for expanded clones, and some rows have none.

abundance	v_gene	len	j_gene	d_gene	CDR3aa	CDR3nt
NA	TRBV4-2	18	TRBJ2-1	TRBD2	CASSQDSLAGEPNNEQFF	TGTGCCAGCAGCCAAGATTCTTTAGCGGGGGAGCCAAACAATGAGCAGTTCTTC
NA	TRBV19	15	TRBJ1-2	TRBD1	CASSIASGQPYGYTF	TGTGCCAGTAGTATAGCTTCGGGACAGCCTTATGGCTACACCTTC
few	TRBV28	16	TRBJ1-2	NA	CASSPFRSGYNYGYTF	TGTGCCAGCAGTCCCTTTAGGTCGGGGTATAACTATGGCTACACCTTC
NA	TRBV2	14	TRBJ2-3	NA	CASSSTGRTDTQYF	TGTGCCAGCAGCTCGACAGGGAGGACAGATACGCAGTATTTT
NA	TRBV30	17	TRBJ1-3	TRBD1	CAWSTRTGFDSGNTIYF	TGTGCCTGGAGTACCCGGACAGGGTTTGACTCTGGAAACACCATATATTTT
NA	TRBV7-6	14	TRBJ2-2	NA	CASSLAVSAGELFF	TGTGCCAGCAGCTTAGCGGTTTCGGCCGGGGAGCTGTTTTTT
once	TRBV30	13	TRBJ1-2	TRBD1	CAWSEGQGAGYTF	TGTGCCTGGAGCGAGGGACAGGGGGCCGGCTACACCTTC
NA	TRBV5-1	15	TRBJ1-6	NA	CASSSSQDKASPLHF	TGCGCCAGCAGTTCATCCCAGGACAAGGCTTCACCCCTCCACTTT
once	TRBV13	15	TRBJ2-7	NA	CASRTQGENSYEQYF	TGTGCCAGCAGAACACAGGGCGAGAACTCCTACGAGCAGTACTTC
NA	TRBV11-1	13	TRBJ2-5	NA	CASNFWGGETQYF	TGTGCCAGCAACTTCTGGGGCGGGGAGACCCAGTACTTC
few	TRBV27	15	TRBJ2-7	TRBD2	CASSWSSAGVYEQYF	TGTGCCAGCAGTTGGTCATCAGCGGGGGTCTACGAGCAGTACTTC
NA	TRBV30	13	TRBJ1-4	NA	CAWRRQANEKLFF	TGTGCCTGGCGAAGACAGGCGAATGAAAAACTGTTTTTT
NA	TRBV7-9	12	TRBJ2-3	NA	CASSRAADTQYF	TGTGCCAGCAGCCGCGCCGCAGATACGCAGTATTTT
few	TRBV4-2	16	TRBJ2-3	TRBD2	CASSQEWRGDTDTQYF	TGTGCCAGCAGCCAAGAATGGCGGGGGGACACAGATACGCAGTATTTT
NA	TRBV10-3	16	TRBJ2-2	TRBD1	CAIKVGQGAITGELFF	TGTGCCATCAAGGTGGGACAGGGGGCAATCACCGGGGAGCTGTTTTTT
NA	TRBV5-1	12	TRBJ2-3	NA	CASSLVADTQYF	TGCGCCAGCAGCTTGGTGGCAGATACGCAGTATTTT
NA	TRBV10-3	12	TRBJ2-5	NA	CAISENGETQYF	TGTGCCATCAGTGAGAACGGAGAGACCCAGTACTTC
once	TRBV7-9	14	TRBJ2-2	NA	CASSLFQVTGELFF	TGTGCCAGCAGCTTATTTCAGGTCACCGGGGAGCTGTTTTTT
NA	TRBV4-2	15	TRBJ2-2	TRBD2	CASSQLAGGTGELFF	TGTGCCAGCAGCCAACTAGCGGGGGGGACCGGGGAGCTGTTTTTT
NA	TRBV7-9	17	TRBJ2-7	TRBD2	CASSLVHGGDLTYEQYF	TGTGCCAGCAGCTTAGTACACGGGGGGGACCTGACCTACGAGCAGTACTTC
NA	TRBV5-1	18	TRBJ1-2	TRBD1	CASSSRPMEGALSYGYTF	TGCGCCAGCAGCTCCCGGCCGATGGAGGGGGCGCTGAGCTATGGCTACACCTTC